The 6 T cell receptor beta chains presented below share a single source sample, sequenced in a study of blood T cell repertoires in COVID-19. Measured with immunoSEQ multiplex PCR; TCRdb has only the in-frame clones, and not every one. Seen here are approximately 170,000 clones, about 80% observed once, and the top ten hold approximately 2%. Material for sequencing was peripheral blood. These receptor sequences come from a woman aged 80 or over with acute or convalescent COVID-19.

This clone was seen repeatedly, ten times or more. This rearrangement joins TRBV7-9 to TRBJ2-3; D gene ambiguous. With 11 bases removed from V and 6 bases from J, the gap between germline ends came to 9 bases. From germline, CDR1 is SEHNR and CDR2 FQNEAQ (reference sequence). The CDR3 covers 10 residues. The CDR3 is CARSTDTQYF. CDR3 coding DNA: TGTGCCCGCTCTACTGATACGCAGTATTTT.

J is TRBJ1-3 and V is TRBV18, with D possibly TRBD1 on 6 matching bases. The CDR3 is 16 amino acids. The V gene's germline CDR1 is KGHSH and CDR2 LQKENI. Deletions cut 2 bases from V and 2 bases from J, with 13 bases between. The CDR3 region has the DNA TGTGCCAGCTCACCAAGTGCTTACAGGGCTGGAAACACCATATATTTT. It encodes CASSPSAYRAGNTIYF.

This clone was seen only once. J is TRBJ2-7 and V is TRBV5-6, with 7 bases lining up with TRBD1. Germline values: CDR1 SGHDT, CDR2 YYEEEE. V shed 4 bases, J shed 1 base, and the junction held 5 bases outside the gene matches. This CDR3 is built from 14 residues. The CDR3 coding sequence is TGTGCCAGCAGCCAACAGGGACAGTCCTACGAGCAGTACTTC. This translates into CASSQQGQSYEQYF.

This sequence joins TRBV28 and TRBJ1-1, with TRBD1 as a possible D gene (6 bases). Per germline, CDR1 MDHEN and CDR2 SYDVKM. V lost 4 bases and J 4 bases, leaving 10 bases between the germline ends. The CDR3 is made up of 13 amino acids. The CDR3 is CASSSGGRTEAFF. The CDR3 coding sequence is TGTGCCAGCAGTTCCGGGGGGCGCACTGAAGCTTTCTTT.

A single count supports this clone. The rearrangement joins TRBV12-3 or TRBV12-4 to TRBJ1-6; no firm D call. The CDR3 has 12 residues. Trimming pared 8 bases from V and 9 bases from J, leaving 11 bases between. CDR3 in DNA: TGTGCCAGCCGCCTGGAGGTTTCACCCCTCCACTTT. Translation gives CASRLEVSPLHF.

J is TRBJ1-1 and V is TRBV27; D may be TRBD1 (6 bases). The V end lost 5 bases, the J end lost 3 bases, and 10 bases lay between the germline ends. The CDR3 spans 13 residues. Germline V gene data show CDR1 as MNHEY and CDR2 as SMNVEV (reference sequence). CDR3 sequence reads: CASSPTGYTEAFF. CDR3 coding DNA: TGTGCCAGCAGTCCCACAGGGTACACTGAAGCTTTCTTT.